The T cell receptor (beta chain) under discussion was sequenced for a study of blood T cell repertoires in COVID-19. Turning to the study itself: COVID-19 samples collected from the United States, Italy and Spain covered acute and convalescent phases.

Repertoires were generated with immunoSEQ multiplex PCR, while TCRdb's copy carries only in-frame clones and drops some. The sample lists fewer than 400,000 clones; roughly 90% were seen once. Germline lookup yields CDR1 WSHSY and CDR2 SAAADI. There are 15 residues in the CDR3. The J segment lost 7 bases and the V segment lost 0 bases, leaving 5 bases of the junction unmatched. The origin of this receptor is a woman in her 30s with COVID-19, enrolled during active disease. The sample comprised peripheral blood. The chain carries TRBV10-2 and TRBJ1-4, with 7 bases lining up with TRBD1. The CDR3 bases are TGCGCCAGCAGTGAGTCGGGGGACAGTGGTGAAAAACTGTTTTTT. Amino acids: CASSESGDSGEKLFF.